This entry lists 20 T cell receptor beta chains sequenced from one sample in a study of CD8 T cells in Susac syndrome. Random hexamers were used to reverse transcribe an amount of about 0.45 to 1 ug RNA. A single record per CDR3 protein comes from TCRdb applying MiXCR to the immunoSEQ multiplex PCR reads. The sample includes about 90,000 distinct CDR3 sequences, about 96% of them seen just once. Sequencing used CD8+ T cells from PBMCs. The receptors here all came from a human donor with Susac syndrome.

The V gene is TRBV28, the J gene TRBJ2-7; TRBD1 aligns across 9 bases. The CDR3 length is 15 residues. J lost 2 bases, V lost 6 bases, and 8 bases had no gene match. Germline CDR1 and CDR2: MDHEN and SYDVKM. CDR3 sequence (DNA): TGTGCCAGCAGATTTATCGGGACAGGGACCTACGAGCAGTACTTC. As protein: CASRFIGTGTYEQYF.

The chain has TRBV7-9 and TRBJ1-2; 10 nucleotides agree with TRBD1. CDR3 length equals 15 residues. Trimming took 6 bases from V and 4 from J; bases not matched to a gene: 8. Germline assignment: CDR1 SEHNR and CDR2 FQNEAQ (reference sequence). For the CDR3, the DNA is TGTGCCAGCAGGTCAGGGACAGGGGAGGCCTATGGCTACACCTTC. Translation gives CASRSGTGEAYGYTF.

The chain links TRBV20-1 to TRBJ2-1; 12 bases map to TRBD1. The junction had 7 bases not matched to a gene; V was cut back by 3 bases and J by 4 bases. This CDR3 is built from 16 residues. CDR1 DFQATT and CDR2 SNEGSKA come from the germline V gene (reference sequence). The DNA for the CDR3 is TGCAGTGCTAGTGGGACAGGGGGCGGGAGGTACAATGAGCAGTTCTTC. It specifies CSASGTGGGRYNEQFF.

The chain recombines TRBV30 with TRBJ2-3, with D uncertain. Germline loops: CDR1 GTSNPN, CDR2 SVGIG (reference sequence). Deletions cut 2 bases from V and 1 base from J, with 13 bases between. The CDR3 runs to 15 residues. CDR3 in amino acids: CAWSPSSAGTDTQYF. In DNA form, the CDR3 reads TGTGCCTGGAGTCCGTCCTCGGCGGGCACAGATACGCAGTATTTT.

The gene calls are TRBV19 and TRBJ2-3, with D unresolved. Trimming shortened V by 4 bases and J by 8 bases, and 13 bases separated the two germline ends. This CDR3 has 13 residues. The V gene's germline CDR1 is LNHDA and CDR2 SQIVND (reference sequence). In DNA, the CDR3 is TGTGCCAGTAGTACACAGCCTAGAGGTACGCAGTATTTT. This gives the protein CASSTQPRGTQYF.

The rearrangement links TRBV29-1 to TRBJ1-2; 11 bases are shared with TRBD1. The CDR3 length is 16 residues. Germline CDR1 and CDR2: SQVTM and ANQGSEA. V lost 4 bases to trimming and J lost 2 bases; unmatched junction nucleotides: 9. The chain's CDR3 is CSVGNRDRGWNYGYTF. In nucleotides, the CDR3 is TGCAGCGTTGGGAACCGGGACAGGGGGTGGAACTATGGCTACACCTTC.

The J gene is TRBJ2-7, the V gene TRBV18, with 7 bases identical to TRBD1. Germline V gene data show CDR1 as KGHSH and CDR2 as LQKENI. There are 15 residues in the CDR3. V was clipped by 3 bases and J by 2 bases; unmatched bases: 7. This CDR3 reads CASSPRDSFAYEQYF. CDR3 nucleotide sequence: TGTGCCAGCTCACCCCGGGACAGTTTCGCCTACGAGCAGTACTTC.

The rearrangement joins TRBV28 to TRBJ2-1; 9 bases agree with TRBD2. The CDR3 loop spans 14 amino acids. Germline CDR1 MDHEN, CDR2 SYDVKM. With 6 bases clipped from V and 2 bases from J, the junction kept 2 bases outside the gene matches. CDR3 residues: CASRSGGTYNEQFF. CDR3 DNA sequence: TGTGCCAGCAGAAGCGGGGGGACCTACAATGAGCAGTTCTTC.

The rearrangement joins TRBV5-1 to TRBJ2-1; TRBD2 matches at 9 bases. V dropped 1 base and J dropped 2; count of bases not matched to a gene: 4. This CDR3 is built from 16 residues. Germline V CDR1 and CDR2: SGHRS, YFSETQ. CDR3 sequence reads: CASSLPGLAPYNEQFF. As DNA, the CDR3 is TGCGCCAGCAGCTTGCCCGGACTAGCGCCCTACAATGAGCAGTTCTTC.

The V gene is TRBV28, the J gene TRBJ2-5; a possible D gene is TRBD1 (5 bases). Germline loops: CDR1 MDHEN, CDR2 SYDVKM. This CDR3 comprises 14 residues. V shed 6 bases and J shed 2 bases, with 13 bases lying between them. In nucleotides, the CDR3 is TGTGCCAGCAGACGCACAGGTGGTCAAGAGACCCAGTACTTC. Translation: CASRRTGGQETQYF.

The chain joins TRBV30 to TRBJ2-1; D unclear. The CDR3 length is 14 residues. V lost 2 bases and J 5 bases, leaving 13 bases between the germline ends. Germline V gene lookup returns CDR1 GTSNPN and CDR2 SVGIG (reference sequence). CDR3 nucleotide sequence: TGTGCCTGGAGTCCCTCTCCCGCCGACAATGAGCAGTTCTTC. Its translation: CAWSPSPADNEQFF.

This clonotype was recorded only once. The rearrangement joins TRBV14 to TRBJ2-7, with D maybe TRBD2 (5 bases). CDR1 and CDR2 (germline): SGHDN, FVKESK. Trimming took off 4 bases at V and 0 bases at J, with 13 bases between the two ends. The CDR3 contains 15 residues. This chain's CDR3 is CASSPRLGSSYEQYF. The CDR3 region has the DNA TGTGCCAGCAGCCCCCGGTTGGGGAGCTCCTACGAGCAGTACTTC.

The chain combines TRBV30 with TRBJ1-2, with D perhaps TRBD1 (6 bases). CDR1 and CDR2 (germline): GTSNPN, SVGIG (reference sequence). V was shortened by 0 bases and J by 2 bases, with 10 bases between the two germline ends. The CDR3 has 14 residues. For the CDR3, the DNA is TGTGCCTGGAGTGTAGGACAGTGGAACTATGGCTACACCTTC. This gives the protein CAWSVGQWNYGYTF.

The V call is TRBV20-1, the J call TRBJ2-7; 9 bases are shared with TRBD1. Germline trimming cut 4 bases from V and 4 bases from J; bases unmatched to any gene: 11. Germline V gives CDR1 DFQATT, CDR2 SNEGSKA (reference sequence). This CDR3 comprises 15 residues. CDR3 sequence reads: CSAKPGQGATYEQYF. The CDR3 region has the DNA TGCAGTGCTAAGCCGGGACAGGGTGCGACTTACGAGCAGTACTTC.

This clonotype was found once. The chain combines TRBV27 with TRBJ1-6, with TRBD1 matching over 7 bases. The CDR3 contains 15 residues. The V gene's germline CDR1 is MNHEY and CDR2 SMNVEV (reference sequence). The V and J ends lost 0 bases and 6 bases, in that order; junction bases with no gene match: 2. The CDR3 nucleotides are TGTGCCAGCAGTTTATCCCCAGGGGGTAATTCACCCCTCCACTTT. Its translation: CASSLSPGGNSPLHF.

The chain employs TRBV30 and TRBJ1-1; D unclear. CDR1 is GTSNPN and CDR2 is SVGIG in the germline V gene (reference sequence). V was shortened by 5 bases and J by 4 bases, with 8 bases between the two germline ends. The CDR3 is 11 residues long. CDR3 bases: TGTGCCTGGGAGAGAGGCACTGAAGCTTTCTTT. Protein sequence: CAWERGTEAFF.

This rearrangement joins TRBV6-1 to TRBJ1-5, with TRBD1 identical over 7 bases. V trimming: 5 bases; J trimming: 2 bases; junction bases outside the gene matches: 9. The CDR3 loop spans 16 amino acids. Germline CDR1 MNHNS, CDR2 SASEGT. Written as DNA, the CDR3 is TGTGCCAGCAGTCCACGAGGGGGCCTTGGCAATCAGCCCCAGCATTTT. Translation: CASSPRGGLGNQPQHF.

The chain links TRBV29-1 to TRBJ1-2, with D possibly being TRBD1 (5 bases). CDR3 length: 15 amino acids. The V gene's germline CDR1 is SQVTM and CDR2 ANQGSEA. V shed 4 bases and J shed 4 bases, with 19 bases lying between them. CDR3 nucleotide sequence: TGCAGCGTTGGACAGCGGGGGAATTTCGCCTATGGCTACACCTTC. This sequence encodes CSVGQRGNFAYGYTF.

The CDR3 loop is CSVELVKTGGYYGYTF. The DNA for the CDR3 is TGCAGCGTTGAGTTGGTCAAAACAGGGGGCTACTATGGCTACACCTTC. V is TRBV29-1 and J is TRBJ1-2, with TRBD1 identical over 9 bases. Germline values: CDR1 SQVTM, CDR2 ANQGSEA. The CDR3 is 16 amino acids. V shed 3 bases, J shed 3 bases, and the junction held 11 bases outside the gene matches.

The genes are TRBV9 and TRBJ2-1; 8 bases fit TRBD2. This CDR3 is built from 15 residues. The germline gives CDR1 SGDLS, CDR2 YYNGEE. J gave up 8 bases and V 3 bases, and 10 bases lay outside the gene matches. The CDR3 nucleotides are TGTGCCAGCAGCGCGGGGGGGACCCCTGCCGATGAGCAGTTCTTC. This codes for CASSAGGTPADEQFF.